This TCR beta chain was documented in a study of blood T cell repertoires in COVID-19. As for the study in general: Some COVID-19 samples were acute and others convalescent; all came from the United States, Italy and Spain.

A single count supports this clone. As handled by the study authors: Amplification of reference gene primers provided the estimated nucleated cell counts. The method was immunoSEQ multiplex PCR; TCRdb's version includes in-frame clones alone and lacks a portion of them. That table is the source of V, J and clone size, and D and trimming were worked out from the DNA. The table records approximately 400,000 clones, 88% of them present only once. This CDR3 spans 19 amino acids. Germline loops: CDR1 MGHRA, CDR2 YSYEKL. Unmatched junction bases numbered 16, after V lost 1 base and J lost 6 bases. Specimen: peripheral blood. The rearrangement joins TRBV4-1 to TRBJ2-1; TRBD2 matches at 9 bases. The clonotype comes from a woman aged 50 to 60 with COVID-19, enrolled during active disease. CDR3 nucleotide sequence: TGCGCCAGCAGCCAAGGGGTTCTAGCGGGGCCAATTTCTCTCAATGAGCAGTTCTTC. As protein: CASSQGVLAGPISLNEQFF.